Listed below are T cell receptor beta chains from one sample, sequenced in a study of Ad26.COV2.S vaccination and SARS-CoV-2 variants. This table comes from immunoSEQ multiplex PCR, and its TCRdb copy is limited to in-frame clones, with some not included. This table has about 480,000 clones, 87% appearing once. Sequenced here: peripheral blood, sampled in a trial of Ad26.COV2.S vaccine versus placebo. Source of these receptors: a person between 18 and 65 years old who received the Ad26.COV2.S COVID-19 vaccine or a placebo. CDR3s include the opening cysteine and the closing phenylalanine or tryptophan. D genes are given only for firm matches. Size tells how often a clone was seen (once, few, many) or the class of an expanded clone, and some rows leave it out.

V gene: TRBV28
J gene: TRBJ1-5
clone size: .
D gene: TRBD1
CDR3 protein: CASSLGQGARVFQPQHF
CDR3 DNA: TGTGCCAGCAGTTTAGGACAGGGGGCGCGAGTTTTTCAGCCCCAGCATTTT

V gene: TRBV7-9
J gene: TRBJ1-5
clone size: .
D gene: TRBD1
CDR3 protein: CASSFGQGVEPQHF
CDR3 DNA: TGTGCCAGCAGCTTCGGTCAGGGGGTTGAGCCCCAGCATTTT

V gene: TRBV30
J gene: TRBJ1-2
clone size: few
D gene: TRBD1
CDR3 protein: CAWSTQTGNYGYTF
CDR3 DNA: TGTGCCTGGAGTACCCAGACAGGGAACTATGGCTACACCTTC

V gene: TRBV5-1
J gene: TRBJ2-5
clone size: .
D gene: TRBD2
CDR3 protein: CASSLDGRPEETQYF
CDR3 DNA: TGCGCCAGCAGCTTGGACGGGAGGCCCGAAGAGACCCAGTACTTC

V gene: TRBV7-9
J gene: TRBJ1-1
clone size: .
D gene: .
CDR3 protein: CASSLFGAGDMNTEAFF
CDR3 DNA: TGTGCCAGCAGCTTGTTTGGGGCAGGGGATATGAATACTGAAGCTTTCTTT

V gene: TRBV30
J gene: TRBJ1-2
clone size: .
D gene: .
CDR3 protein: CACQRAGLTPLYGYTF
CDR3 DNA: TGTGCCTGCCAACGGGCAGGTCTAACCCCACTTTATGGCTACACCTTC

V gene: TRBV29-1
J gene: TRBJ2-2
clone size: .
D gene: TRBD2
CDR3 protein: CSVGLAGGSGELFF
CDR3 DNA: TGCAGCGTTGGGCTAGCGGGAGGTTCCGGGGAGCTGTTTTTT

V gene: TRBV3-1/TRBV3-2
J gene: TRBJ1-1
clone size: .
D gene: .
CDR3 protein: CASSPNLRGTEAFF
CDR3 DNA: TGTGCCAGCAGCCCCAACCTCCGGGGCACTGAAGCTTTCTTT

V gene: TRBV7-2
J gene: TRBJ1-6
clone size: .
D gene: .
CDR3 protein: CASSLGRGRFNNSPLHF
CDR3 DNA: TGTGCCAGCAGCCTGGGCCGGGGCCGATTCAATAATTCACCCCTCCACTTT

V gene: TRBV5-4
J gene: TRBJ2-7
clone size: .
D gene: .
CDR3 protein: CASSLAGENEQYF
CDR3 DNA: TGTGCCAGCAGCTTGGCGGGGGAAAACGAGCAGTACTTC